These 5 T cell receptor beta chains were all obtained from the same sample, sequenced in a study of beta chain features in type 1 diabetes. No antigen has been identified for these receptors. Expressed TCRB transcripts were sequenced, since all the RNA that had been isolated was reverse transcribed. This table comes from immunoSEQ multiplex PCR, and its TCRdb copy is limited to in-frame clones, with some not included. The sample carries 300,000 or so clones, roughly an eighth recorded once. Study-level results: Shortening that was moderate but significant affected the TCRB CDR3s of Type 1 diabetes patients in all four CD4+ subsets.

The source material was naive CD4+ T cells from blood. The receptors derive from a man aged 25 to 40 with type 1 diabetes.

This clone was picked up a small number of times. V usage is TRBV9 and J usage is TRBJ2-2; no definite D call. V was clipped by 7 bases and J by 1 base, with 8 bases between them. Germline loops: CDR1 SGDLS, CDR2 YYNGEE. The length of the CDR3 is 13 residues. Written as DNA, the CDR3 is TGTGCCAGCTCCACTTTGAACACCGGGGAGCTGTTTTTT. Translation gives CASSTLNTGELFF.

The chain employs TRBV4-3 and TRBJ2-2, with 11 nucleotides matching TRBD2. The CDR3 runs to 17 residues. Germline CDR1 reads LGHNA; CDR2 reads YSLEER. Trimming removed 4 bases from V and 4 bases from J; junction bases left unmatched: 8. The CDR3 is CASSPLGTSGLTGELFF. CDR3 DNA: TGCGCCAGCAGCCCCTTGGGGACTAGCGGACTCACCGGGGAGCTGTTTTTT.

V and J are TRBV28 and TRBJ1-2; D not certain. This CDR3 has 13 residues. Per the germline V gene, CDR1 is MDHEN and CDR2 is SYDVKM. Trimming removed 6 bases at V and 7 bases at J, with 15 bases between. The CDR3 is CASSQTGLRGYTF. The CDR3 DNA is TGTGCCAGCAGCCAAACCGGACTGCGTGGCTACACCTTC.

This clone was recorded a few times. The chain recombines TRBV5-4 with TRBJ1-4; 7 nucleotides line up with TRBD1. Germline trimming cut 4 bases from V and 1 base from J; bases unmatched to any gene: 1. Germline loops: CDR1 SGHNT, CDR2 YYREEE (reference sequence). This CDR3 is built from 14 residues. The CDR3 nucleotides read TGTGCCAGCAGCCCAGGGGGAACTAATGAAAAACTGTTTTTT. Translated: CASSPGGTNEKLFF.

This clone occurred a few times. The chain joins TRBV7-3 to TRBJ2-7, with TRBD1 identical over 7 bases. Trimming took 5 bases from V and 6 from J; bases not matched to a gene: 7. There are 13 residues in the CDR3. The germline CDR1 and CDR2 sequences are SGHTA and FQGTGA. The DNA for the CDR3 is TGTGCCAGCAGCCCGACAGGGAGAGGCGAGCAGTACTTC. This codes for CASSPTGRGEQYF.